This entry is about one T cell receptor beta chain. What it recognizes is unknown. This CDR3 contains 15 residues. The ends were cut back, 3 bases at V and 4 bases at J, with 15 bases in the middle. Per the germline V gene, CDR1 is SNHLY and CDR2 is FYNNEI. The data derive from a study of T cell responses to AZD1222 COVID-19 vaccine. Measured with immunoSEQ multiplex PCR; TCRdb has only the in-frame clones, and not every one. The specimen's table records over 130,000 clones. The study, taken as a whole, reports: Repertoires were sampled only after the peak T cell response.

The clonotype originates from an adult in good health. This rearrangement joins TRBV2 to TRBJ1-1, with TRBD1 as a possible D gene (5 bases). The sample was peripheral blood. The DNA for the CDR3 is TGTGCCAGCAGTGATCGGGTGGGAGGGGCCACTGAAGCTTTCTTT. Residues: CASSDRVGGATEAFF.